This T cell receptor (beta chain) was retrieved from a study of chemoradiotherapy in HPV16-positive cancers. CDR3 size: 14 residues. Germline CDR1 and CDR2: LNHDA and SQIVND (reference sequence). The J segment lost 5 bases and the V segment lost 8 bases, leaving 9 bases of the junction unmatched. Data came from immunoSEQ multiplex PCR; TCRdb stores just in-frame clones and leaves some out. The repertoire consists of approximately 20,000 clones, with approximately 86% occurring once and the leading ten covering 4% to 5.5%. This chain uses TRBV19 with TRBJ1-1, with 9 nucleotides matching TRBD1. The clonotype comes from a human donor with HPV-associated anogenital cancer. Sample: blood, taken from a patient who underwent chemoradiotherapy. CDR3 loop: CASVDRGKITEAFF. DNA of the CDR3: TGTGCCAGTGTGGACAGGGGAAAAATAACTGAAGCTTTCTTT.